Listed here are 25 T cell receptor beta chains from one sample, sequenced in a study of cytomegalovirus exposure and HLA in healthy donors. Generated by immunoSEQ multiplex PCR, the TCRdb table keeps only in-frame clones and is missing some. The sample has approximately 160,000 clones, approximately 96% seen once. The sequencing sample was made of PBMCs. The receptors originated from a woman younger than 35 in good health and CMV-seronegative.

The J gene is TRBJ2-1, the V gene TRBV7-3; 9 nucleotides match TRBD2. The J segment lost 5 bases and the V segment lost 6 bases, leaving 5 bases of the junction unmatched. This CDR3 region has 14 residues. In germline, CDR1 is SGHTA, CDR2 FQGTGA. CDR3 protein: CASRIAGDNNEQFF. Written as DNA, the CDR3 is TGTGCCAGCAGGATAGCGGGGGACAACAATGAGCAGTTCTTC.

V gene TRBV11-2 combines with J gene TRBJ2-5; a weak D match, TRBD1 (5 bases). The CDR3 loop spans 15 amino acids. V was trimmed by 0 bases and J by 1 base, leaving 9 bases between them. Germline V CDR1 and CDR2: SGHAT, FQNNGV. DNA of the CDR3: TGTGCCAGCAGCTTAGATTACAGGATCCAAGAGACCCAGTACTTC. The encoded protein is CASSLDYRIQETQYF.

This CDR3 reads CASSLEQAGAYEQYF. The CDR3 region has the DNA TGTGCCAGCAGCTTAGAGCAAGCGGGGGCGTACGAGCAGTACTTC. V gene TRBV7-8 combines with J gene TRBJ2-7; 8 bases fit TRBD2. Germline V CDR1 and CDR2: SGHVS, FQNEAQ. This CDR3 comprises 15 residues. The trim removed 1 base at V and 4 bases at J, leaving 6 bases unmatched.

The CDR3 DNA sequence: TGCAGCGTTGCTTCGGCAGGGACCTACGAGCAGTACTTC. It specifies CSVASAGTYEQYF. The chain employs TRBV29-1 and TRBJ2-7, with a weak D call TRBD1 (5 bases). V lost 4 bases, J lost 2 bases, and 12 bases lay in between. Germline CDR1 is SQVTM and CDR2 is ANQGSEA. CDR3 length equals 13 residues.

The rearrangement uses TRBV7-6 and TRBJ2-5, with D hard to call. V lost 2 bases and J 1 base, leaving 14 bases between the germline ends. Germline lookup yields CDR1 SGHVS and CDR2 FNYEAQ. CDR3 length equals 16 residues. The CDR3, as DNA: TGTGCCAGCAGCTTAATTACTCAACCCATCCAAGAGACCCAGTACTTC. This codes for CASSLITQPIQETQYF. Supplemented by reference TRBV7-6 and TRBJ2-5, the full variable domain reads GAGVSQSPRYKVTKRGQDVALRCDPISGHVSLYWYRQALGQGPEFLTYFNYEAQQDKSGLPNDRFSAERPEGSISTLTIQRTEQRDSAMYRCASSLITQPIQETQYFGPGTRLLVL.

The chain joins TRBV2 to TRBJ2-1; 11 bases line up with TRBD1. Germline assignment: CDR1 SNHLY and CDR2 FYNNEI. The CDR3 loop spans 14 amino acids. Losses at the gene ends were 8 bases for V and 3 bases for J; bases not matched to a gene: 3. The CDR3 reads CASLGQGVYNEQFF. CDR3 sequence (DNA): TGTGCCAGCCTGGGACAGGGGGTCTACAATGAGCAGTTCTTC.

The J gene is TRBJ1-3, the V gene TRBV9, with a tentative D call TRBD1 (5 bases). Deletions cut 0 bases from V and 4 bases from J, with 11 bases between. Germline CDR1 and CDR2: SGDLS and YYNGEE. The CDR3 is 15 amino acids. This chain's CDR3 is CASSVEGLGGNTIYF. The CDR3 nucleotides are TGTGCCAGCAGCGTAGAGGGGCTGGGGGGAAACACCATATATTTT.

V is TRBV5-6 and J is TRBJ1-4; 8 nucleotides align to TRBD1. The CDR3 extends over 18 amino acids. CDR1 is SGHDT, CDR2 YYEEEE, per germline. Trimming cost V 4 bases and J 0 bases; bases outside gene matches: 11. The CDR3 bases are TGTGCCAGCAGCGGCTACAGGGGGGCCGTTGCAACTAATGAAAAACTGTTTTTT. Its translation: CASSGYRGAVATNEKLFF.

The chain links TRBV27 to TRBJ1-3; 11 positions agree with TRBD1. Germline loops: CDR1 MNHEY, CDR2 SMNVEV (reference sequence). Germline trimming cut 5 bases from V and 0 bases from J; bases unmatched to any gene: 9. CDR3 length equals 18 residues. For the CDR3, the DNA is TGTGCCAGCAGTCCCGGGACAGGGGGAGAAGTCTCTGGAAACACCATATATTTT. Protein sequence: CASSPGTGGEVSGNTIYF.

J is TRBJ2-1 and V is TRBV5-8; 16 nucleotides agree with TRBD2. The J segment lost 4 bases and the V segment lost 3 bases, leaving 10 bases of the junction unmatched. CDR3 size: 19 residues. Per the germline V gene, CDR1 is SGHTS and CDR2 is YDEGEE. In nucleotides, the CDR3 is TGTGCCAGCAGCTCTCCGGGACTAGCGGGGGGGACTCGATACAATGAGCAGTTCTTC. Its protein product is CASSSPGLAGGTRYNEQFF.

The V gene is TRBV7-3, the J gene TRBJ1-1; D is uncertain. This CDR3 region has 13 residues. Trimming stripped 3 bases from V and 1 base from J, with 6 bases between. Per germline, CDR1 SGHTA and CDR2 FQGTGA. As DNA, the CDR3 is TGTGCCAGCAGCTTCGCAGGGAACACTGAAGCTTTCTTT. It yields the protein CASSFAGNTEAFF.

This chain links TRBV10-3 with TRBJ1-6, with 11 bases identical to TRBD1. The trim removed 6 bases at V and 9 bases at J, leaving 4 bases unmatched. The CDR3 runs to 14 residues. Germline CDR1 ENHRY, CDR2 SYGVKD. This chain's CDR3 is CAISTGQGASPLHF. In DNA form, the CDR3 reads TGTGCCATCAGCACAGGACAGGGGGCTTCACCCCTCCACTTT.

The chain is built from TRBV7-2 and TRBJ2-5, with 7 nucleotides matching TRBD2. V was pared by 5 bases and J by 5 bases, with 8 bases of the junction left unmatched. The CDR3 sequence is 14 residues long. Germline V gene data show CDR1 as SGHTA and CDR2 as FQGNSA. Written as DNA, the CDR3 is TGTGCCAGCAGCGACCGGACTAGGTGGGAGACCCAGTACTTC. Translated: CASSDRTRWETQYF.

V usage is TRBV4-1 and J usage is TRBJ1-4; 11 nucleotides line up with TRBD1. Trimming at V came to 1 base and at J to 9 bases, leaving 1 base not matched to a gene. CDR3 size: 14 residues. In germline, CDR1 is MGHRA, CDR2 YSYEKL. CDR3 sequence: CASSQADRGQKLFF. As DNA, the CDR3 is TGCGCCAGCAGCCAAGCGGACAGGGGGCAAAAACTGTTTTTT.

V gene TRBV7-9 combines with J gene TRBJ2-1; 9 nucleotides align to TRBD1. The CDR3 spans 19 residues. CDR1 and CDR2 (germline): SEHNR, FQNEAQ (reference sequence). With 0 bases clipped from V and 8 bases from J, the junction kept 17 bases outside the gene matches. Written as DNA, the CDR3 is TGTGCCAGCAGCTTAGCCTGGGCTACGGGACAGGGTTTTAAGGATGAGCAGTTCTTC. Translating gives CASSLAWATGQGFKDEQFF.

As to this clone: Additional DNA sequences in this sample encode the identical CDR3. The V call is TRBV19, the J call TRBJ2-7; tentatively, D is TRBD1 (6 bases). This CDR3 is built from 14 residues. V was clipped by 8 bases and J by 1 base, with 15 bases between them. Germline loops: CDR1 LNHDA, CDR2 SQIVND (reference sequence). CDR3 sequence (DNA): TGTGCCAGTTCTCCGTCTACAGGGTCCTACGAGCAGTACTTC. Translated, it gives CASSPSTGSYEQYF. Looking up the rest from reference TRBV19 and TRBJ2-7 gives the full variable domain: DGGITQSPKYLFRKEGQNVTLSCEQNLNHDAMYWYRQDPGQGLRLIYYSQIVNDFQKGDIAEGYSVSREKKESFPLTVTSAQKNPTAFYLCASSPSTGSYEQYFGPGTRLTVT.

The chain uses TRBV25-1 and TRBJ1-2; the match to TRBD1 covers 7 bases. CDR3 length: 11 amino acids. The V and J ends lost 3 bases and 14 bases, in that order; junction bases with no gene match: 6. Germline values: CDR1 MGHDK, CDR2 SYGVNS. CDR3 region: CASSDGQARTF. The CDR3 DNA reads as TGTGCCAGCAGTGATGGACAGGCGAGGACCTTC.

The chain has TRBV1 and TRBJ2-7; the table names TRBD1, a call not compared with the DNA. TRBV1 is given as a pseudogene. This CDR3 has 19 amino acids. For the CDR3, the DNA is TGCACCAGCAGCCATATTGAGGGGGTCTACCTAGCCGCTACCTACGAGCAGTACTTC. Its translation is CTSSHIEGVYLAATYEQYF.

The V and J genes are TRBV15 and TRBJ2-1, with TRBD1 identical over 8 bases. V trimming: 1 base; J trimming: 0 bases; junction bases outside the gene matches: 5. The CDR3 runs 17 residues. The germline V gene encodes CDR1 LNHNV and CDR2 YYDKDF (reference sequence). The CDR3 loop reads CATSRGYRGSSYNEQFF. CDR3 DNA sequence: TGTGCCACCAGCAGAGGATACAGGGGGAGCTCCTACAATGAGCAGTTCTTC.

The chain links TRBV19 to TRBJ2-5; weak D call: TRBD1 (6 bases). V was trimmed by 4 bases and J by 3 bases, leaving 9 bases between them. The CDR3 is 13 amino acids. Germline CDR1 and CDR2: LNHDA and SQIVND (reference sequence). CDR3 in amino acids: CASSRGPKETQYF. CDR3 in DNA: TGTGCCAGTAGTAGGGGGCCTAAAGAGACCCAGTACTTC.

This clone has just one count. The rearrangement joins TRBV4-3 to TRBJ2-2, with TRBD2 identical over 12 bases. The CDR3 consists of 17 residues. Germline lookup yields CDR1 LGHNA and CDR2 YSLEER. Germline trimming cut 3 bases from V and 4 bases from J; bases unmatched to any gene: 6. The CDR3 nucleotides are TGCGCCAGCAGCCACCTGCTAGCGGGGGGGCTCACCGGGGAGCTGTTTTTT. Translated: CASSHLLAGGLTGELFF.

This clone was seen only once. This sequence joins TRBV10-3 and TRBJ2-7, with 9 bases fitting TRBD1. V shed 6 bases, J shed 3 bases, and the junction held 6 bases outside the gene matches. The CDR3 spans 14 residues. Germline V gives CDR1 ENHRY, CDR2 SYGVKD. The CDR3 DNA is TGTGCCATCAGCGGACAGGGGAATATCTACGAGCAGTACTTC. It specifies CAISGQGNIYEQYF.

The V call is TRBV15, the J call TRBJ2-5, with TRBD1 as a possible D gene (5 bases). CDR1 is LNHNV, CDR2 YYDKDF, per germline (reference sequence). The germline V and J ends were trimmed by 1 base and 2 bases, with 8 bases remaining between them. CDR3 size: 14 residues. CDR3 coding DNA: TGTGCCACCAGCAGAGGGGGCCTACAAGAGACCCAGTACTTC. Its protein product is CATSRGGLQETQYF.

This clone occurred once. The genes are TRBV7-6 and TRBJ2-5, with 9 bases matching TRBD2. J was trimmed by 2 bases and V by 5 bases; bases with no gene match: 9. The CDR3 is made up of 16 amino acids. The V gene's germline CDR1 is SGHVS and CDR2 FNYEAQ. The CDR3 DNA reads TGTGCCAGCAGCCGCCCGGGACTAGCCTATCAAGAGACCCAGTACTTC. Translating it yields CASSRPGLAYQETQYF.

This chain uses TRBV5-4 with TRBJ1-1; D gene unclear. The CDR3 length is 14 residues. Germline CDR1 SGHNT, CDR2 YYREEE (reference sequence). The V end lost 1 base, the J end lost 7 bases, and 14 bases lay between the germline ends. The CDR3 coding sequence is TGTGCCAGCAGCTTGCGAGATCTTGAGGGTGAAGCTTTCTTT. The encoded protein is CASSLRDLEGEAFF.